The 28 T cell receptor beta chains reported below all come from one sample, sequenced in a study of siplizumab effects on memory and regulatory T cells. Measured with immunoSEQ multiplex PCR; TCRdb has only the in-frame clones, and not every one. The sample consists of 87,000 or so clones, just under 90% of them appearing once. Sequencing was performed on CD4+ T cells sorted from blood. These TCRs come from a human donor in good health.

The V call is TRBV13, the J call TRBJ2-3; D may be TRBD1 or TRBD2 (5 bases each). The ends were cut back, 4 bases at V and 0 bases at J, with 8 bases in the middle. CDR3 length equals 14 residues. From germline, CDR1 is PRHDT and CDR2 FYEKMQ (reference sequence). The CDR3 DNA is TGTGCCAGCAGCTACGGGGCGAGCACAGATACGCAGTATTTT. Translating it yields CASSYGASTDTQYF.

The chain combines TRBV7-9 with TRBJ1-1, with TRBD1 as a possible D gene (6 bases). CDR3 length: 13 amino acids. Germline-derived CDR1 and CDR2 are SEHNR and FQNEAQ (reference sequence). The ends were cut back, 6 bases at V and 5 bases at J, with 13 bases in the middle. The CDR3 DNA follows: TGTGCCAGCAGGGAACAGGGAAGTACTGAAGCTTTCTTT. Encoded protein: CASREQGSTEAFF.

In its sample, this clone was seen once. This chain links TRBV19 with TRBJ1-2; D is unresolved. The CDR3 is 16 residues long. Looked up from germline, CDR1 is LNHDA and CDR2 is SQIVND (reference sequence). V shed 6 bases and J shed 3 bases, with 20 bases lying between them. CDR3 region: CASRRPGLRDDYGYTF. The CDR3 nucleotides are TGTGCCAGTAGAAGACCAGGATTACGAGACGACTATGGCTACACCTTC.

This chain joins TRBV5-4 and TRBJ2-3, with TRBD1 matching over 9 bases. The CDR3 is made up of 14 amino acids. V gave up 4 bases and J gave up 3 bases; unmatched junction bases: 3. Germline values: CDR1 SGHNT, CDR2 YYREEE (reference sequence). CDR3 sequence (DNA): TGTGCCAGCAGCCGGGGACAGGGTACAGATACGCAGTATTTT. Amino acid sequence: CASSRGQGTDTQYF.

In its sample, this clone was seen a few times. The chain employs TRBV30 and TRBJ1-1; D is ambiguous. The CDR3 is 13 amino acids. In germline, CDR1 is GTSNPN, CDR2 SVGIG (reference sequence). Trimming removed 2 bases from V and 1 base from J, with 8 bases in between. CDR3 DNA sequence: TGTGCCTGGAGTCAGGTCTCGAACACTGAAGCTTTCTTT. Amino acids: CAWSQVSNTEAFF.

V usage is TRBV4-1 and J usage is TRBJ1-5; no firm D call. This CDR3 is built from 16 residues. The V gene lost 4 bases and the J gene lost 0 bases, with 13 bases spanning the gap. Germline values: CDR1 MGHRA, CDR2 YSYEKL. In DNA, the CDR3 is TGCGCCAGCAGCCCAACGGCGCATAGTAGCAATCAGCCCCAGCATTTT. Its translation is CASSPTAHSSNQPQHF.

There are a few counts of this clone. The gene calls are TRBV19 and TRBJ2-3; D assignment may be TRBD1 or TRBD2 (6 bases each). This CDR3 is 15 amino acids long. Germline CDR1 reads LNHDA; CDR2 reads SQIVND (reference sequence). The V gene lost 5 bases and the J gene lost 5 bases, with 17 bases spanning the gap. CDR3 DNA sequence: TGTGCCAGTAGTTTGGGGGCGGGACGGGTAGATACGCAGTATTTT. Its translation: CASSLGAGRVDTQYF.

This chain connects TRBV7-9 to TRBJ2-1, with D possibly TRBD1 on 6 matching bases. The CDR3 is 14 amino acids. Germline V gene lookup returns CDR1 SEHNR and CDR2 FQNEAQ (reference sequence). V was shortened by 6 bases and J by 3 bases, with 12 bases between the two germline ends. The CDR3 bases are TGTGCCAGCAGACAGGGCAGGGACTACAATGAGCAGTTCTTC. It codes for CASRQGRDYNEQFF.

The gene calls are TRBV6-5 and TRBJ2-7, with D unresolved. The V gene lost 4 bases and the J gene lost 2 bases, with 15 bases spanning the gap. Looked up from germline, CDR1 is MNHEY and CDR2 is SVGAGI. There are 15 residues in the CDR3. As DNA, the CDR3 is TGTGCCAGCAGTTCGACTGGCCACCTCACCTACGAGCAGTACTTC. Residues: CASSSTGHLTYEQYF.

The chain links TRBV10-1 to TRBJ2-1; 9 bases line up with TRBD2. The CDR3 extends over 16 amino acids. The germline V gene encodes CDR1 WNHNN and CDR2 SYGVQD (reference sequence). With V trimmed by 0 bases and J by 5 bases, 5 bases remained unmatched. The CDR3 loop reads CASSESASGIHNEQFF. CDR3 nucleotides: TGCGCCAGCAGTGAGTCGGCTAGCGGGATCCACAATGAGCAGTTCTTC.

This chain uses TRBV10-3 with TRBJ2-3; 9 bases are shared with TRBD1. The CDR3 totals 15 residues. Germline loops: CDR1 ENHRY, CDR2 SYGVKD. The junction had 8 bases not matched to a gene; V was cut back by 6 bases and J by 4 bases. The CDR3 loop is CAIRRQGGESDTQYF. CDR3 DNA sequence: TGTGCCATCAGGCGACAGGGGGGGGAGTCAGATACGCAGTATTTT.

In DNA form, the CDR3 reads TGTGCCAGTAGCGGCGGACTAGCTGGCACCGGGGAGCTGTTTTTT. The encoded protein is CASSGGLAGTGELFF. The chain is built from TRBV19 and TRBJ2-2, with TRBD2 matching over 8 bases. Trimming took 6 bases from V and 4 from J; bases not matched to a gene: 7. This CDR3 comprises 15 residues. Germline CDR1 and CDR2: LNHDA and SQIVND (reference sequence).

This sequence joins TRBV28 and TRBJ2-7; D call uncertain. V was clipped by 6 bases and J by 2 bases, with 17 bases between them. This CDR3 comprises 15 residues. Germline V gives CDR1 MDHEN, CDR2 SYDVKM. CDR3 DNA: TGTGCCAGCAGATACCGGGCCCCAGCCACCTACGAGCAGTACTTC. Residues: CASRYRAPATYEQYF.

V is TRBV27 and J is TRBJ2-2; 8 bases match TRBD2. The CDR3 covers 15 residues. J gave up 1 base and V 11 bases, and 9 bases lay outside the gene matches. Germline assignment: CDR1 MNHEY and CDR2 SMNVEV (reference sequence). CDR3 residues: CASKVLAVNTGELFF. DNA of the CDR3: TGTGCCTCCAAGGTACTAGCGGTGAACACCGGGGAGCTGTTTTTT.

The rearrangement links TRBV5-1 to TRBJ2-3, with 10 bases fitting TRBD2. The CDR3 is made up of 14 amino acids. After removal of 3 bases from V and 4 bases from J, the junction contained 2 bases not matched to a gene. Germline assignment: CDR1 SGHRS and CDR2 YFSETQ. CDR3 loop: CASSSGTSADTQYF. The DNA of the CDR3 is TGCGCCAGCAGCTCCGGGACTAGCGCAGATACGCAGTATTTT.

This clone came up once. In DNA, the CDR3 is TGTGCCAGTAGTCCAGGGGAAAGTCTGGATGGCTACACCTTC. Residues: CASSPGESLDGYTF. This chain connects TRBV19 to TRBJ1-2; D may be TRBD1 (6 bases). CDR3 size: 14 residues. The germline V and J ends were trimmed by 5 bases and 6 bases, with 16 bases remaining between them. CDR1 is LNHDA, CDR2 SQIVND, per germline (reference sequence).

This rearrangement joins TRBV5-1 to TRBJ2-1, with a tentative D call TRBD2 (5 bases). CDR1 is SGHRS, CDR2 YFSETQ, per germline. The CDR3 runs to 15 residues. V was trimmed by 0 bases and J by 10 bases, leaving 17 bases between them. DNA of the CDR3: TGCGCCAGCAGCTTGGCTCGTAGGCCTACGGGAGAGCAGTTCTTC. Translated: CASSLARRPTGEQFF. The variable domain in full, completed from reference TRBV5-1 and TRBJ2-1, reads KAGVTQTPRYLIKTRGQQVTLSCSPISGHRSVSWYQQTPGQGLQFLFEYFSETQRNKGNFPGRFSGRQFSNSRSEMNVSTLELGDSALYLCASSLARRPTGEQFFGPGTRLTVL.

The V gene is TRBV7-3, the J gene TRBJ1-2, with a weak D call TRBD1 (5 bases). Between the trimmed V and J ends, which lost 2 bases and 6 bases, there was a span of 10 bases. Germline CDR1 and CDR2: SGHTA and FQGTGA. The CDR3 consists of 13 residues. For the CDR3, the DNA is TGTGCCAGCAGCTTAGGCCGAGGGGATGGCTACACCTTC. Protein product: CASSLGRGDGYTF. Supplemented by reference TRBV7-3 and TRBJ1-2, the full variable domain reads GAGVSQTPSNKVTEKGKYVELRCDPISGHTALYWYRQSLGQGPEFLIYFQGTGAADDSGLPNDRFFAVRPEGSVSTLKIQRTERGDSAVYLCASSLGRGDGYTFGSGTRLTVV.

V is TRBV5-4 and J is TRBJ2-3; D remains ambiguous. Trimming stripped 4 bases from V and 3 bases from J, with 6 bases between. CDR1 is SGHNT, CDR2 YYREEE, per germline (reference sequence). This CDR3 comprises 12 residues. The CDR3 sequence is CASSLRTDTQYF. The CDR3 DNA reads TGTGCCAGCAGCCTCCGAACAGATACGCAGTATTTT.

As DNA, the CDR3 is TGCGCCAGCAGCCAAGAAGCTCTGGACAGCTATAATTCACCCCTCCACTTT. Encoded protein: CASSQEALDSYNSPLHF. The chain couples TRBV4-1 to TRBJ1-6, with D maybe TRBD1 (6 bases). Looked up from germline, CDR1 is MGHRA and CDR2 is YSYEKL. Between the trimmed V and J ends, which lost 0 bases and 3 bases, there was a span of 12 bases. CDR3 size: 17 residues.

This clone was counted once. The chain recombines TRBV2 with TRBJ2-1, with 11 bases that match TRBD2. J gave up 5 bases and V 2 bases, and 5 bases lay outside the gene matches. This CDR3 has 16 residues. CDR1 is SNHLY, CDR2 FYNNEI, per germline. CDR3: CASSEQLAGANNEQFF. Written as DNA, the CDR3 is TGTGCCAGCAGTGAACAACTAGCGGGAGCGAACAATGAGCAGTTCTTC.

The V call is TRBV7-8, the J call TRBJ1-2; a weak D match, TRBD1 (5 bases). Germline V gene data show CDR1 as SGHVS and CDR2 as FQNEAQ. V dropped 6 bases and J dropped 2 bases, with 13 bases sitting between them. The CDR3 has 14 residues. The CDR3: CASSDGGFNYGYTF. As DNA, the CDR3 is TGTGCCAGCAGTGATGGGGGGTTCAACTATGGCTACACCTTC.

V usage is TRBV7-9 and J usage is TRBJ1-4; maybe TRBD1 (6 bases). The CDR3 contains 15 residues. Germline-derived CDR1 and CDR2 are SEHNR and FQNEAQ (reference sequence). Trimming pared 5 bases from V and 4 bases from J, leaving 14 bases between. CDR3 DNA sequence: TGTGCCAGCAGCCCCGGGACATGGGATAATGAAAAACTGTTTTTT. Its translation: CASSPGTWDNEKLFF. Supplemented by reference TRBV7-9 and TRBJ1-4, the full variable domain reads DTGVSQNPRHKITKRGQNVTFRCDPISEHNRLYWYRQTLGQGPEFLTYFQNEAQLEKSRLLSDRFSAERPKGSFSTLEIQRTEQGDSAMYLCASSPGTWDNEKLFFGSGTQLSVL.

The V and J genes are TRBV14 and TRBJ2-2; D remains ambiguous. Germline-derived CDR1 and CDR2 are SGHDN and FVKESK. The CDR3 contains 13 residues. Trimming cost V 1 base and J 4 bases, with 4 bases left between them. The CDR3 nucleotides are TGTGCCAGCAGCCAAGGGTCCACCGGGGAGCTGTTTTTT. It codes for CASSQGSTGELFF. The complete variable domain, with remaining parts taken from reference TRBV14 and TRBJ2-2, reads EAGVTQFPSHSVIEKGQTVTLRCDPISGHDNLYWYRRVMGKEIKFLLHFVKESKQDESGMPNNRFLAERTGGTYSTLKVQPAELEDSGVYFCASSQGSTGELFFGEGSRLTVL.

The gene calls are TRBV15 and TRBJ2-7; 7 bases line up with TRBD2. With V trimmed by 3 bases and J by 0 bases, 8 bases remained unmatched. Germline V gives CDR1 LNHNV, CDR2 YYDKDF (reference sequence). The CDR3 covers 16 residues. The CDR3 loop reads CATSRGLAASSYEQYF. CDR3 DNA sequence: TGTGCCACCAGCAGGGGGCTAGCGGCGAGCTCCTACGAGCAGTACTTC.

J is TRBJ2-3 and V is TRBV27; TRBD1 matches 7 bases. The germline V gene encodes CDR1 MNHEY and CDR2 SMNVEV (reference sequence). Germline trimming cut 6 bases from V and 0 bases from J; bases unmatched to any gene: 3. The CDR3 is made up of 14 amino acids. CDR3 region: CASSLGQSTDTQYF. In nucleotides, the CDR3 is TGTGCCAGCAGCTTGGGACAGAGCACAGATACGCAGTATTTT.

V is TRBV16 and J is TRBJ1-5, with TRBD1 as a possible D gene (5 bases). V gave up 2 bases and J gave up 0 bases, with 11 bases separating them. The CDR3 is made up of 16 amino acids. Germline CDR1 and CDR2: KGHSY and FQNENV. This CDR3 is CASSQQGRSSNQPQHF. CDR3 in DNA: TGTGCCAGCAGCCAACAGGGTCGAAGTAGCAATCAGCCCCAGCATTTT.

The CDR3, as DNA: TGCGCCAGCAGCTTGGGCCAGGGGAACACCGGGGAGCTGTTTTTT. Its translation is CASSLGQGNTGELFF. This chain uses TRBV5-1 with TRBJ2-2, with D possibly matching TRBD1 (5 bases). The CDR3 loop spans 15 amino acids. Trimming pared 0 bases from V and 1 base from J, leaving 7 bases between. The germline gives CDR1 SGHRS, CDR2 YFSETQ.